These 28 T cell receptor beta chains were all obtained from the same sample, sequenced in a study of cytomegalovirus exposure and HLA in healthy donors. PCR amplification relied on 60 Vbeta primers (plus 13 Jbeta primers). Clones were read by immunoSEQ multiplex PCR, and TCRdb kept only the in-frame ones, dropping some. The sample yields 90,000 to 130,000 clones, approximately 82% seen once. The sample was PBMCs. These receptors all come from a man aged 25-40 years in good health and CMV-seropositive.

The CDR3 DNA follows: TGCGCCAGCAGCCAAGATAGTGGGACAGGTTCCGAAGAGCAGTTCTTC. Its translation: CASSQDSGTGSEEQFF. The rearrangement links TRBV4-3 to TRBJ2-1, with 8 bases aligning to TRBD1. J lost 10 bases, V lost 0 bases, and 11 bases had no gene match. Germline CDR1 is LGHNA and CDR2 is YSLEER. The CDR3 contains 16 residues.

The chain uses TRBV14 and TRBJ2-3; 14 bases map to TRBD2. Per germline, CDR1 SGHDN and CDR2 FVKESK. This CDR3 contains 19 residues. V gave up 1 base and J gave up 2 bases; unmatched junction bases: 8. CDR3 residues: CASSQGLAGGPWYTDTQYF. In DNA, the CDR3 is TGTGCCAGCAGCCAAGGACTAGCGGGGGGGCCGTGGTACACAGATACGCAGTATTTT.

V and J are TRBV6-5 and TRBJ2-6; no definite D call. The CDR3 spans 16 residues. The V end lost 0 bases, the J end lost 1 base, and 7 bases lay between the germline ends. Germline CDR1 reads MNHEY; CDR2 reads SVGAGI. The chain's CDR3 is CASSYSADSGANVLTF. The CDR3 nucleotides are TGTGCCAGCAGTTACTCGGCAGATTCTGGGGCCAACGTCCTGACTTTC.

This clone has more than one count but fewer than ten. The V call is TRBV18, the J call TRBJ2-7, with TRBD2 matching over 8 bases. Trimming cost V 3 bases and J 6 bases; bases outside gene matches: 13. This CDR3 is 16 amino acids long. The germline CDR1 and CDR2 sequences are KGHSH and LQKENI. The CDR3 DNA is TGTGCCAGCTCACCTTCCGCGGGACTAGGCTCGGGCGAGCAGTACTTC. It specifies CASSPSAGLGSGEQYF.

The chain links TRBV10-3 to TRBJ2-1; 14 bases align to TRBD2. CDR3 size: 16 residues. The germline V gene has CDR1 ENHRY and CDR2 SYGVKD. V shed 2 bases, J shed 8 bases, and the junction held 5 bases outside the gene matches. CDR3 amino acids: CAISEPGTSGGDEQFF. CDR3 DNA: TGTGCCATCAGTGAGCCCGGGACTAGCGGGGGCGATGAGCAGTTCTTC.

The V gene is TRBV4-1, the J gene TRBJ2-2; D possibly corresponds to TRBD2 (5 bases). This CDR3 contains 16 residues. V lost 4 bases and J 5 bases, leaving 17 bases between the germline ends. Germline V gene sequence: CDR1 MGHRA, CDR2 YSYEKL. The CDR3 here is CASSRGQLSRTGELFF. CDR3 in DNA: TGCGCCAGCAGCCGAGGGCAGCTTAGCCGGACCGGGGAGCTGTTTTTT.

This chain links TRBV5-8 with TRBJ2-5; 11 positions match TRBD2. In germline, CDR1 is SGHTS, CDR2 YDEGEE. The CDR3 totals 15 residues. Trimming removed 4 bases from V and 0 bases from J; junction bases left unmatched: 2. The CDR3 region is CASSPSGGYQETQYF. The CDR3 nucleotides are TGTGCCAGCAGCCCTAGCGGGGGGTACCAAGAGACCCAGTACTTC. Full variable domain (rest looked up from reference TRBV5-8 and TRBJ2-5): EAGVTQSPTHLIKTRGQQATLRCSPISGHTSVYWYQQALGLGLQFLLWYDEGEERNRGNFPPRFSGRQFPNYSSELNVNALELEDSALYLCASSPSGGYQETQYFGPGTRLLVL.

In this sample, this clone turned up a few times. The CDR3 sequence: CASSVAGGTSTDTQYF. In DNA form, the CDR3 reads TGTGCCAGCAGCGTAGCCGGCGGTACTAGCACAGATACGCAGTATTTT. This chain connects TRBV9 to TRBJ2-3; D is uncertain. This CDR3 spans 16 amino acids. The germline V gene has CDR1 SGDLS and CDR2 YYNGEE. V shed 0 bases and J shed 0 bases, with 11 bases lying between them.

The rearrangement uses TRBV4-3 and TRBJ1-5; no clear D. This CDR3 is built from 16 residues. V lost 4 bases and J lost 3, with 16 bases in between. The V gene's germline CDR1 is LGHNA and CDR2 YSLEER. This CDR3 reads CASSLTWTGANQPQHF. DNA of the CDR3: TGCGCCAGCAGCCTTACCTGGACGGGAGCCAATCAGCCCCAGCATTTT.

The chain joins TRBV30 to TRBJ2-7; D may be TRBD2 (5 bases). V was shortened by 3 bases and J by 0 bases, with 9 bases between the two germline ends. CDR3 length equals 13 residues. Germline V CDR1 and CDR2: GTSNPN, SVGIG (reference sequence). The CDR3 sequence is CAWREGSSYEQYF. DNA of the CDR3: TGTGCCTGGAGGGAAGGGAGCTCCTACGAGCAGTACTTC.

This chain joins TRBV7-2 and TRBJ2-1; TRBD2 agrees at 10 bases. This CDR3 is 17 amino acids long. CDR1 and CDR2 from the germline V gene are SGHTA and FQGNSA. With 0 bases clipped from V and 2 bases from J, the junction kept 4 bases outside the gene matches. The CDR3 region has the DNA TGTGCCAGCAGCTTAGCTCGAAGCGGGGGGGCCTACAATGAGCAGTTCTTC. This translates into CASSLARSGGAYNEQFF.

The chain recombines TRBV11-2 with TRBJ2-1, with 14 bases that match TRBD2. The trim removed 5 bases at V and 4 bases at J, leaving 10 bases unmatched. The germline gives CDR1 SGHAT, CDR2 FQNNGV. The CDR3 covers 18 residues. The CDR3 loop reads CASSPRGLAGGNYNEQFF. The CDR3 coding sequence is TGTGCCAGCAGCCCCAGAGGACTAGCGGGGGGTAATTACAATGAGCAGTTCTTC.

This clone was counted a few times. The V and J genes are TRBV5-4 and TRBJ2-2; D possibly corresponds to TRBD2 (7 bases). V lost 5 bases and J lost 6, with 17 bases in between. The CDR3 runs 15 residues. CDR1 is SGHNT and CDR2 is YYREEE in the germline V gene (reference sequence). CDR3: CASRKGGSGAGELFF. Here the CDR3 DNA reads TGTGCCAGCAGGAAGGGGGGGTCGGGGGCCGGGGAGCTGTTTTTT.

This clone was seen more than once but under ten times. The J gene is TRBJ2-1, the V gene TRBV4-2; 8 nucleotides line up with TRBD2. The CDR3 is 15 residues long. Germline assignment: CDR1 LGHNA and CDR2 YNFKEQ. The trim removed 5 bases at V and 6 bases at J, leaving 9 bases unmatched. The CDR3 loop reads CASSDRGGRGNEQFF. CDR3 bases: TGTGCCAGCAGCGATCGGGGGGGCCGGGGCAATGAGCAGTTCTTC.

Comments on this clone: Other nucleotide sequences from this sample produce the same CDR3. The chain combines TRBV6-5 with TRBJ1-2, with TRBD1 matching over 11 bases. Germline V gene sequence: CDR1 MNHEY, CDR2 SVGAGI. This CDR3 is built from 15 residues. With 0 bases clipped from V and 8 bases from J, the junction kept 5 bases outside the gene matches. For the CDR3, the DNA is TGTGCCAGCAGTTACTCAGGACAGGGGGCTTTCGGCTACACCTTC. Translation gives CASSYSGQGAFGYTF.

The CDR3 region has the DNA TGTGCCAGTAGTAGGAGGGGGCGCACCGAGCAGTACTTC. Protein sequence: CASSRRGRTEQYF. The chain has TRBV19 and TRBJ2-7, with D possibly matching TRBD1 (7 bases). The CDR3 runs 13 residues. CDR1 and CDR2 (germline): LNHDA, SQIVND (reference sequence). Trimming stripped 4 bases from V and 6 bases from J, with 13 bases between.

This clone was recorded once. The rearrangement uses TRBV5-5 and TRBJ1-3; 8 positions agree with TRBD1. The CDR3 runs to 14 residues. V was clipped by 4 bases and J by 4 bases; unmatched bases: 4. Germline-derived CDR1 and CDR2 are SGHKS and YYEKEE (reference sequence). CDR3 DNA sequence: TGTGCCAGCAGCCCCGGACAGGGAGGAAACACCATATATTTT. This encodes CASSPGQGGNTIYF.

V usage is TRBV9 and J usage is TRBJ2-2; a weak D match, TRBD2 (5 bases). The CDR3 has 14 residues. Trimming removed 0 bases at V and 5 bases at J, with 8 bases between. The germline V gene encodes CDR1 SGDLS and CDR2 YYNGEE. The CDR3 nucleotides are TGTGCCAGCAGCGTAGTAGGCGGGACCGGGGAGCTGTTTTTT. Translation: CASSVVGGTGELFF. Based on the CDR3 plus reference TRBV9 and TRBJ2-2, the full variable domain is DSGVTQTPKHLITATGQRVTLRCSPRSGDLSVYWYQQSLDQGLQFLIQYYNGEERAKGNILERFSAQQFPDLHSELNLSSLELGDSALYFCASSVVGGTGELFFGEGSRLTVL.

The gene calls are TRBV7-9 and TRBJ2-5, with D possibly matching TRBD1 (5 bases). The CDR3 totals 16 residues. Germline V gene data show CDR1 as SEHNR and CDR2 as FQNEAQ (reference sequence). Between the trimmed V and J ends, which lost 5 bases and 0 bases, there was a span of 16 bases. CDR3 amino acids: CASSAAGWANQETQYF. DNA of the CDR3: TGTGCCAGCAGCGCCGCAGGGTGGGCGAACCAAGAGACCCAGTACTTC. Full variable domain (remainder filled in from reference TRBV7-9 and TRBJ2-5): DTGVSQNPRHKITKRGQNVTFRCDPISEHNRLYWYRQTLGQGPEFLTYFQNEAQLEKSRLLSDRFSAERPKGSFSTLEIQRTEQGDSAMYLCASSAAGWANQETQYFGPGTRLLVL.

The CDR3 here is CASSAQGVTYNEQFF. Written as DNA, the CDR3 is TGTGCCAGCAGCGCTCAGGGGGTGACCTACAATGAGCAGTTCTTC. The chain uses TRBV9 and TRBJ2-1; 7 nucleotides agree with TRBD1. Germline lookup yields CDR1 SGDLS and CDR2 YYNGEE. The ends lost 3 bases at V and 2 bases at J; junction bases unmatched: 5. The CDR3 length is 15 residues.

Turning to this clone: Its ends do not fully match the called genes, so a read error is possible. This chain links TRBV5-1 with TRBJ1-2, with 7 bases lining up with TRBD1. The germline CDR1 and CDR2 sequences are SGHRS and YFSETQ. CDR3 size: 14 residues. The CDR3 protein is CASSLDGTAAGCTF. CDR3 bases: TGCGCCAGCAGCTTGGACGGGACAGCCGCCGGCTGCACCTTC.

The chain employs TRBV16 and TRBJ2-5; the match to TRBD1 covers 9 bases. The DNA matches TRBJ2-7 better at its end, which makes the J call doubtful. The CDR3 length is 15 residues. Germline V lookup: CDR1 KGHSY, CDR2 FQNENV. CDR3 DNA sequence: TGTGCCAGCAGCCGTCCGGGACAGGGTCCCTACGAGCAGTACTTC. Its protein is CASSRPGQGPYEQYF.

For the CDR3, the DNA is TGCGCCAGCAGCCAAGATCAGGCGGGGGGTTACAATGAGCAGTTCTTC. It yields the protein CASSQDQAGGYNEQFF. The chain links TRBV4-3 to TRBJ2-1; TRBD2 agrees at 8 bases. Germline-derived CDR1 and CDR2 are LGHNA and YSLEER. V shed 0 bases, J shed 4 bases, and the junction held 5 bases outside the gene matches. The CDR3 runs to 16 residues.

The table lists this clone with a count of one. CDR3 sequence: CASSTHLPGGDTQYF. In nucleotides, the CDR3 is TGTGCCAGCAGCACACACCTCCCGGGGGGGGATACGCAGTATTTT. The gene calls are TRBV9 and TRBJ2-3, with 8 bases matching TRBD2. The V gene end was trimmed by 4 bases and the J gene end by 6 bases; junction bases not matched to a gene: 10. The V gene's germline CDR1 is SGDLS and CDR2 YYNGEE. This CDR3 is 15 amino acids long.

This sequence joins TRBV2 and TRBJ1-1; D is unresolved. The germline V and J ends were trimmed by 3 bases and 8 bases, with 22 bases remaining between them. This CDR3 has 16 residues. CDR1 SNHLY and CDR2 FYNNEI come from the germline V gene. Here the CDR3 reads CASSDPEPRTSREAFF. The CDR3 DNA follows: TGTGCCAGCAGTGACCCTGAGCCTAGGACTTCCAGAGAAGCTTTCTTT.

This clone was counted between two and nine times. This chain links TRBV6-5 with TRBJ2-5; D may be TRBD2 (5 bases). The V gene lost 2 bases and the J gene lost 2 bases, with 6 bases spanning the gap. Germline V gives CDR1 MNHEY, CDR2 SVGAGI. The CDR3 loop spans 13 amino acids. The CDR3: CASSYGLQETQYF. CDR3 nucleotide sequence: TGTGCCAGCAGTTACGGACTGCAAGAGACCCAGTACTTC.

This clone came up a few times. V and J are TRBV18 and TRBJ2-1; weak D call: TRBD1 (6 bases). The CDR3 has 16 amino acids. V lost 3 bases and J 3 bases, leaving 15 bases between the germline ends. Per the germline V gene, CDR1 is KGHSH and CDR2 is LQKENI. The chain's CDR3 is CASSPARQGFYNEQFF. The CDR3, as DNA: TGTGCCAGCTCACCGGCCAGGCAGGGGTTCTACAATGAGCAGTTCTTC.

The chain links TRBV7-6 to TRBJ1-1; D is unclear. The CDR3 spans 14 residues. Germline assignment: CDR1 SGHVS and CDR2 FNYEAQ. Trimming cost V 1 base and J 4 bases, with 10 bases left between them. This CDR3 reads CASSLGFRSTEAFF. The DNA for the CDR3 is TGTGCCAGCAGCTTAGGATTTCGGAGCACTGAAGCTTTCTTT. Full variable domain (missing parts from reference TRBV7-6 and TRBJ1-1): GAGVSQSPRYKVTKRGQDVALRCDPISGHVSLYWYRQALGQGPEFLTYFNYEAQQDKSGLPNDRFSAERPEGSISTLTIQRTEQRDSAMYRCASSLGFRSTEAFFGQGTRLTVV.